In its sample, the clone carrying this T cell receptor beta chain was seen many times. What it binds is not known. Libraries for TCR beta were made by quantitative 5'-RACE with molecular barcodes. TCRdb passed the 5' RACE reads through MiXCR, listing each CDR3 protein once. Of approximately 250,000 distinct CDR3 sequences listed, 10% to 13% are singletons. This record comes from a study of CD8 T cells in ankylosing spondylitis. Broader study findings: It appeared that ankylosing spondylitis blood was characterized by a TCR beta motif of several highly homologous variants.

The V segment lost 8 bases and the J segment 1 base; nucleotides outside the gene matches: 2. Germline lookup yields CDR1 ENHRY and CDR2 SYGVKD. This CDR3 is built from 15 residues. V is TRBV10-3 and J is TRBJ2-4, with 13 bases matching TRBD2. The receptor's source is a male donor with ankylosing spondylitis or in good health (not recorded which). The sequenced sample consisted of blood, either unsorted or a sorted T cell fraction (not recorded which). This CDR3 reads CAIPTSGRAKNIQYF. In DNA, the CDR3 is TGTGCCATCCCGACTAGCGGGAGGGCCAAAAACATTCAGTACTTC.